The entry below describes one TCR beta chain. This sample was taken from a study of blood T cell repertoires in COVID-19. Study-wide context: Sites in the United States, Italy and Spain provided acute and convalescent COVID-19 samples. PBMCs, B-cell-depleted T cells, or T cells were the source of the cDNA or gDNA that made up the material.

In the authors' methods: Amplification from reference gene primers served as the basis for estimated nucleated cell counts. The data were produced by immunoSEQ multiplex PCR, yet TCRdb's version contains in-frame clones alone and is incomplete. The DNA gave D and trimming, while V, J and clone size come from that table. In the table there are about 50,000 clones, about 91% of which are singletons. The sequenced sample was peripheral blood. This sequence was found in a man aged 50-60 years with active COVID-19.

The CDR3 spells CASSRRDIGSIYEQYF. CDR3 sequence (DNA): TGTGCCAGTAGTAGACGGGACATCGGATCAATTTACGAGCAGTACTTC. The chain recombines TRBV19 with TRBJ2-7, with D tentatively TRBD1 (6 bases). Trimming stripped 4 bases from V and 4 bases from J, with 20 bases between. The germline CDR1 and CDR2 sequences are LNHDA and SQIVND (reference sequence). This CDR3 contains 16 residues.